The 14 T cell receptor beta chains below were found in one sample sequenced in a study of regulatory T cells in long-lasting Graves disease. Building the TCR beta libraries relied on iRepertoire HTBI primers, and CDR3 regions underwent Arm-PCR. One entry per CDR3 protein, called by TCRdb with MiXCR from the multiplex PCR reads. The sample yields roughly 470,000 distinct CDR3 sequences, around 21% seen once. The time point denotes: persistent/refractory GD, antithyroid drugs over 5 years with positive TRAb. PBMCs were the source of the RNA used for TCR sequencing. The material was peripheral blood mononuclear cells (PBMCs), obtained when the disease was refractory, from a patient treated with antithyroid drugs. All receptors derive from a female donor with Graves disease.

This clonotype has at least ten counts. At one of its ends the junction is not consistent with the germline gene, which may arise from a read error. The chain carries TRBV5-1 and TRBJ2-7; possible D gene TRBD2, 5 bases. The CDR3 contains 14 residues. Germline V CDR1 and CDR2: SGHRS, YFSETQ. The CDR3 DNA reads TGTGCCAGCAGTTTGAGCGGCGGAGCCTACGAGCAGTACTTC. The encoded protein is CASSLSGGAYEQYF. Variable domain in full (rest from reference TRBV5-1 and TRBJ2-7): KAGVTQTPRYLIKTRGQQVTLSCSPISGHRSVSWYQQTPGQGLQFLFEYFSETQRNKGNFPGRFSGRQFSNSRSEMNVSTLELGDSALYLCASSLSGGAYEQYFGPGTRLTVT.

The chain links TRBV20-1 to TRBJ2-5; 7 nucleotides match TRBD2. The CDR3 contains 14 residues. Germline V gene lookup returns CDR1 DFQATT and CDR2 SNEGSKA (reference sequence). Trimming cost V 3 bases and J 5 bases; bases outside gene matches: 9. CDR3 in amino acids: CSASLIVGGETQYF. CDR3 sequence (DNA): TGCAGTGCTAGCCTTATAGTGGGAGGGGAGACCCAGTACTTC.

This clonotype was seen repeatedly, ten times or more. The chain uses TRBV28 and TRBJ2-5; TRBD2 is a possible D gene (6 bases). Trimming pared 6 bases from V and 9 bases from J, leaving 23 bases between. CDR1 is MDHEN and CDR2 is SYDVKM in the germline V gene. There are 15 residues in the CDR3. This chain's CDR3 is CASRPRAGILWSQYF. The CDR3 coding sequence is TGTGCCAGCAGACCGCGGGCGGGGATCCTGTGGTCCCAGTACTTC.

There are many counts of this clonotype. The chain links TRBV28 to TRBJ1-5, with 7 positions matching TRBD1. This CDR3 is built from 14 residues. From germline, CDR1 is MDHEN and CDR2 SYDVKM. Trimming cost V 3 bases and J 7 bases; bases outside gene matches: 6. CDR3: CASSFGRGIQPQHF. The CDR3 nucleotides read TGTGCCAGCAGTTTCGGCAGGGGGATACAGCCCCAGCATTTT.

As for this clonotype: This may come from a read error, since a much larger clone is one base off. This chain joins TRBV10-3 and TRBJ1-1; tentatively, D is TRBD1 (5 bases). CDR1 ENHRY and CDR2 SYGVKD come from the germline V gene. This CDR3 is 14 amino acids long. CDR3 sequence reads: CAIRTEVMNTGAFF. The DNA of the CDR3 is TGTGCCATCAGGACAGAGGTCATGAACACTGGAGCTTTCTTT.

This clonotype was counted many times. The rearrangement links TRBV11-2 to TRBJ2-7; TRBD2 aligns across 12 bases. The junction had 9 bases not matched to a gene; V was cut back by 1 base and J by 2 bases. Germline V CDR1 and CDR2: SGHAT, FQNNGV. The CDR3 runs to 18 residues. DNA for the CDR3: TGTGCCAGCAGCTTAGTCCCGATTTCTAGCGGGAGGGCCTACGAGCAGTACTTC. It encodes CASSLVPISSGRAYEQYF.

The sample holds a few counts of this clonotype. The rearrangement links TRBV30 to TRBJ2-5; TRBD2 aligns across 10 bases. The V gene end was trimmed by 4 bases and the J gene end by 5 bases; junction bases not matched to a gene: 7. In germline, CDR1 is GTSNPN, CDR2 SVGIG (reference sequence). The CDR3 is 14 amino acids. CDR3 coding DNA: TGTGCCTGGACTAGCGGGAGCGTAACGGAGACCCAGTACTTC. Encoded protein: CAWTSGSVTETQYF.

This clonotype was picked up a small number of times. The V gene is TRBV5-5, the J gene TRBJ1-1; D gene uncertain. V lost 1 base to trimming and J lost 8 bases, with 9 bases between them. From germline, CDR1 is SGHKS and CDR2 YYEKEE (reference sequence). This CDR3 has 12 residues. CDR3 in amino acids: CASSLILEEAFF. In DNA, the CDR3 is TGTGCCAGCAGCTTGATACTAGAGGAAGCTTTCTTT.

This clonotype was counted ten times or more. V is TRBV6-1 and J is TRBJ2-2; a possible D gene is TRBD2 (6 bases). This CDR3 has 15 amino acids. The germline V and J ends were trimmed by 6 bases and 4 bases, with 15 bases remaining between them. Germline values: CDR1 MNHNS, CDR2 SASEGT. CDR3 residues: CASRTGIAVTGELFF. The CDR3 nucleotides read TGTGCCAGCAGAACCGGGATAGCGGTCACCGGGGAGCTGTTTTTT.

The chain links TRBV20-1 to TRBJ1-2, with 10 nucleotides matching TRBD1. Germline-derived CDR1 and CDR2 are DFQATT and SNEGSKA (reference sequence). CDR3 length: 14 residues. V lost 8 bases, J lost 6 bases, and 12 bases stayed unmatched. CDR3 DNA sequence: TGCAGTTCGATCGCCGGGACAGGGGTTAATGGCTACACCTTC. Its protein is CSSIAGTGVNGYTF.

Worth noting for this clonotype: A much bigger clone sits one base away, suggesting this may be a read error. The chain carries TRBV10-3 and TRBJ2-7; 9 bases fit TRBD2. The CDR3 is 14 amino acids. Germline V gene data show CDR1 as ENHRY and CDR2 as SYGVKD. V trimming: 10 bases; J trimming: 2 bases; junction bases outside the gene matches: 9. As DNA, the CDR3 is TGTGCCAGCAGGGCGACTAGCGGAACCTACGAGCAGTACTTC. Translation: CASRATSGTYEQYF.

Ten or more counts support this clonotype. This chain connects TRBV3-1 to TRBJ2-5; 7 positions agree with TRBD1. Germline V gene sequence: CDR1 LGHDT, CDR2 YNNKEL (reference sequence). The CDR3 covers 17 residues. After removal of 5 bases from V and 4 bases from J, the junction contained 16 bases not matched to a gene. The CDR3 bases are TGTGCCAGCAGCTCACCCGGGACAGCTCCAGTGGGAGAGACCCAGTACTTC. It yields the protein CASSSPGTAPVGETQYF.

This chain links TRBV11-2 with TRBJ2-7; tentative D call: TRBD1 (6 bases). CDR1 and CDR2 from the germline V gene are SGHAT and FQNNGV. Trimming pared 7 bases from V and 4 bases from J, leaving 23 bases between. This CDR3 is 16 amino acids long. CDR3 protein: CASTLLSGQSGYEQYF. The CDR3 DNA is TGTGCCAGCACCCTTCTCTCCGGACAGTCGGGTTACGAGCAGTACTTC.

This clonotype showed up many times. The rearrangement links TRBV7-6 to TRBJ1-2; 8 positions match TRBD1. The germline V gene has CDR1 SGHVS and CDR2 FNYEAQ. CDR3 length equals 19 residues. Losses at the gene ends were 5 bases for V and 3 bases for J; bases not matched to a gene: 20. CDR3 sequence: CASSHPRAGTGPGDYGYTF. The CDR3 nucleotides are TGTGCCAGCAGCCACCCGAGAGCCGGGACAGGCCCTGGGGACTATGGCTACACCTTC.